This T cell receptor beta chain is drawn from a study of blood T cell repertoires in COVID-19. Study context: From T cells, B-cell-depleted T cells, or PBMCs came the material, which was cDNA or gDNA.

Original processing notes: The authors estimated nucleated cell counts from reference gene primer amplification. TCRdb's table, derived via immunoSEQ multiplex PCR, lists solely in-frame clones and lacks some. D and trimming were read from the DNA, whereas the V and J calls and clone size are those reported in that table. The data hold about 180,000 clones, with roughly 90% observed a single time. Looked up from germline, CDR1 is LGHNA and CDR2 is YSLEER. This CDR3 is built from 16 residues. Trimming took off 0 bases at V and 2 bases at J, with 13 bases between the two ends. What was sequenced was peripheral blood. The gene calls are TRBV4-3 and TRBJ1-2; D may be TRBD1 (5 bases). The clonotype comes from a man aged 45-60 years with acute or convalescent COVID-19. For the CDR3, the DNA is TGCGCCAGCAGCCAAGATCGAACGGGGGGAAACTATGGCTACACCTTC. Translating it yields CASSQDRTGGNYGYTF.